This TCR beta chain was documented in a study of shared clonotypes between healthy human individuals. Points on this clone: The antigen remains unidentified.

The authors distributed each subset's genomic DNA evenly over several immunoSEQ plates. Assay used: immunoSEQ multiplex PCR; TCRdb lists only in-frame clones, some missing. The sample consists of some 500,000 clones, 95% to 97% of them appearing once. Findings of the study overall: In a handful of donors, around 5% of naive CD4 clonotypes appeared in common. There were few donors, and this limited the genetic and exposure-history diversity represented. Larger estimated richness was generally seen in naive subsets than in memory subsets.

Germline V gene sequence: CDR1 SGDLS, CDR2 YYNGEE. V shed 4 bases and J 9 bases; nucleotides not matched to a gene: 9. The CDR3 consists of 14 residues. The sequence derives from a woman in her 30s in good health. The V gene is TRBV9, the J gene TRBJ2-1; 8 bases map to TRBD1. The sample taken for sequencing was naive CD4+ T cells sorted from blood. As to subset: CD45RA+ positively selected. As DNA, the CDR3 is TGTGCCAGCAGCCCATGGACAGGGCAGCTTGAGCAGTTCTTC. Its protein product is CASSPWTGQLEQFF.